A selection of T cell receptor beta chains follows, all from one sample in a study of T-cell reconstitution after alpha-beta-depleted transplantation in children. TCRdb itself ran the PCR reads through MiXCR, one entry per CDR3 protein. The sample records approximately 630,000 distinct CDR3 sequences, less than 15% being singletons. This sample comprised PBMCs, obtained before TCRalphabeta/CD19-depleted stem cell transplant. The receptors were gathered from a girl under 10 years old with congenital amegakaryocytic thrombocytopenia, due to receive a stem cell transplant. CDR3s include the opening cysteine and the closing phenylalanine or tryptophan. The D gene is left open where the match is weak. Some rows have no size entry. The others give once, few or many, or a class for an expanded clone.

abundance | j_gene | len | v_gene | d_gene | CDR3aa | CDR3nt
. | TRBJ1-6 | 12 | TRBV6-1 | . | CASRRWSSPLHF | TGTGCCAGCAGGAGGTGGAGTTCACCCCTCCACTTT
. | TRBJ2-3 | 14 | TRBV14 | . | CASSQFLGADTQYF | TGTGCCAGCAGCCAATTCTTGGGTGCAGATACGCAGTATTTT
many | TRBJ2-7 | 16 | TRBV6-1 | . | CASSEESRRPRYEQYF | TGTGCCAGCAGTGAAGAGTCGCGGCGTCCACGCTACGAGCAGTACTTC
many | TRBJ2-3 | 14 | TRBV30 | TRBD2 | CASGLAGKSDTQYF | TGTGCCTCAGGACTAGCGGGAAAGTCAGATACGCAGTATTTT
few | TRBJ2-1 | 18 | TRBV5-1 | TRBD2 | CASSQPTSGISSYNEQFF | TGCGCCAGCAGCCAACCGACTAGCGGGATCAGCTCCTACAATGAGCAGTTCTTC
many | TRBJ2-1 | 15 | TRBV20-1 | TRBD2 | CSASSGLAPYNEQFF | TGCAGTGCTAGTTCGGGACTAGCGCCCTACAATGAGCAGTTCTTC
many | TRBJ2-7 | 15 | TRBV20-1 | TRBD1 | CSARRPGTASYEQYF | TGCAGTGCTAGACGCCCCGGGACAGCTTCCTACGAGCAGTACTTC
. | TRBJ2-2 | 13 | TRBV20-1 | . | CSARVGATGELFF | TGCAGTGCTAGAGTGGGGGCCACCGGGGAGCTGTTTTTT
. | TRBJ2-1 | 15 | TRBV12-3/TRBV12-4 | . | CASSLLAQPGDEQFF | TGTGCCAGCAGTCTACTTGCCCAGCCTGGGGATGAGCAGTTCTTC
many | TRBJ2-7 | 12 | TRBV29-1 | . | CSVEDEGYEQYF | TGCAGCGTTGAAGATGAGGGCTACGAGCAGTACTTC
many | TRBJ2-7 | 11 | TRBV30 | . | CAWSVLDEQYF | TGTGCCTGGAGTGTACTGGACGAGCAGTACTTC
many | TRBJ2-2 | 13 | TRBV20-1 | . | CSAETDAAGELFF | TGCAGTGCGGAGACCGACGCGGCCGGGGAGCTGTTTTTT
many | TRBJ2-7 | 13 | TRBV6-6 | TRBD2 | CATLAGEDYEQYF | TGTGCCACCCTAGCGGGAGAAGATTACGAGCAGTACTTC
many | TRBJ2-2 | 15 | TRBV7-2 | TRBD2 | CASSFSGRITGELFF | TGTGCCAGCAGCTTCAGCGGGAGGATAACCGGGGAGCTGTTTTTT
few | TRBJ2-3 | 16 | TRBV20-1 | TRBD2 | CSAHRPGLVWTDTQYF | TGCAGTGCGCACCGCCCGGGACTAGTGTGGACAGATACGCAGTATTTT
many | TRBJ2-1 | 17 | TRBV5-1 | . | CASSLFLGGGSYNEQFF | TGCGCCAGCAGCTTGTTTCTGGGAGGGGGCTCCTACAATGAGCAGTTCTTC
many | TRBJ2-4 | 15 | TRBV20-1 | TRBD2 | CSASRDSGAKNIQYF | TGCAGTGCTAGTCGAGATAGCGGGGCGAAAAACATTCAGTACTTC
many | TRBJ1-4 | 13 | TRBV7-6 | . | CASNDQGNEKLFF | TGTGCCAGCAACGACCAGGGAAATGAAAAACTGTTTTTT
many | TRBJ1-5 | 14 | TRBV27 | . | CASSLYRDDQPQHF | TGTGCCAGCAGTTTATACAGGGACGATCAGCCCCAGCATTTT
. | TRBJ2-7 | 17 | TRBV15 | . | CATSRRDGASDAYEQYF | TGTGCCACCAGCCGCAGAGATGGGGCGTCAGACGCCTACGAGCAGTACTTC
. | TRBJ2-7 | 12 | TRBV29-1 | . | CSVEEAGDEQYF | TGCAGCGTTGAGGAGGCAGGGGACGAGCAGTACTTC
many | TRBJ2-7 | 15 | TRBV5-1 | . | CASSLPGVSSYEQYF | TGCGCCAGCAGCTTGCCCGGGGTAAGCTCCTACGAGCAGTACTTC
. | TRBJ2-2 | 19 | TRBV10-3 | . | CAISPQGRGIELNTGELFF | TGTGCCATCAGTCCTCAGGGCAGGGGAATTGAGTTGAACACCGGGGAGCTGTTTTTT
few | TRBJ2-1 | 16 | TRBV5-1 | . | CASSSQGGRSYNEQFF | TGCGCCAGCAGCTCTCAGGGGGGGCGCTCCTACAATGAGCAGTTCTTC